Sequencing of this TCR beta chain was carried out in a study of technical replicates of blood from several donors. The assay was immunoSEQ multiplex PCR, and TCRdb's table has in-frame clones only and misses some. Altogether fewer than 85,000 clones are present, roughly 94% being singletons, with the ten largest covering 0.2% to 0.3%. The germline gives CDR1 SEHNR, CDR2 FQNEAQ (reference sequence). The CDR3 is 13 residues long. Trimming took 1 base from V and 3 from J, leaving 7 bases between them. The TCR sequence derives from a human donor in good health. The specimen was T cells isolated from PBMCs. The chain employs TRBV7-9 and TRBJ2-7, with D possibly TRBD1 on 6 matching bases. This CDR3 is CASSLEQGYEQYF. The CDR3 bases are TGTGCCAGCAGCTTAGAACAGGGCTACGAGCAGTACTTC.